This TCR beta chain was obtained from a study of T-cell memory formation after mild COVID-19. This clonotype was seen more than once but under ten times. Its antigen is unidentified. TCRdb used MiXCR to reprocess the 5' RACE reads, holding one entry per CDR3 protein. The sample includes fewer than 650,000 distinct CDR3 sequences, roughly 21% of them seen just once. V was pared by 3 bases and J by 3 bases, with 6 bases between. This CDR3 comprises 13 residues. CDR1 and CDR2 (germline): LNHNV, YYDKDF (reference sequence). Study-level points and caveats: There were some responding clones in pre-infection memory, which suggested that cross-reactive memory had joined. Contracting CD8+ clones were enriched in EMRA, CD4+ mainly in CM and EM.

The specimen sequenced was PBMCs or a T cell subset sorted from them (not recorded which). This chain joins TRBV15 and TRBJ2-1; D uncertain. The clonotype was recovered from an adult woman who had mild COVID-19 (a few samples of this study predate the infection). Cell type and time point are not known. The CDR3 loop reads CATSRESYNEQFF. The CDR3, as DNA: TGTGCCACCAGCAGGGAGAGCTACAATGAGCAGTTCTTC.